Listed below are T cell receptor beta chains from one sample, sequenced in a study of blood T cell repertoires in COVID-19. Method: immunoSEQ multiplex PCR; TCRdb's copy keeps in-frame clones and lacks some. The sample lists about 410,000 clones; about 88% were seen once. The sequencing sample was made of peripheral blood. The receptor set was obtained from a woman in her thirties or forties with COVID-19, enrolled during active disease. Each CDR3 is given with its conserved first and last residue. The D gene is left open where the match is weak. Clone size is shown for a subset of rows, as once, few, many or a class of expanded clone.

d_gene | abundance | j_gene | v_gene | CDR3aa
. | . | TRBJ2-3 | TRBV5-1 | CASSLGGSRADTQYF
. | . | TRBJ2-7 | TRBV29-1 | CSAQGSGSSYEQYF
. | . | TRBJ1-1 | TRBV11-2 | CASSATGYGTEAFF
TRBD1 | . | TRBJ1-4 | TRBV6-2/TRBV6-3 | CASSLDRVRREKLFF
. | . | TRBJ2-1 | TRBV3-1/TRBV3-2 | CASSQGQEQFF
. | . | TRBJ1-4 | TRBV30 | CATRHVATNEKLFF
. | . | TRBJ1-1 | TRBV4-3 | CASSQDGGGSNTEAFF
TRBD2 | . | TRBJ2-5 | TRBV3-1/TRBV3-2 | CASGKAGGRGETQYF
. | . | TRBJ1-2 | TRBV4-1 | CASSQEVGQSSNYGYTF
TRBD1 | . | TRBJ2-7 | TRBV18 | CASSPLRTGILSYEQYF
TRBD1 | . | TRBJ2-7 | TRBV5-1 | CASGDRAHEQYF
. | once | TRBJ2-3 | TRBV19 | CASSNYRYSSTDTQYF
. | . | TRBJ2-5 | TRBV5-4 | CASSLRDFQETQYF
TRBD1 | once | TRBJ1-2 | TRBV7-2 | CASSSTGGSTF
. | . | TRBJ2-7 | TRBV4-2 | CASSQVGQSYEQYF
. | few | TRBJ1-1 | TRBV12-3/TRBV12-4 | CASKGPEAEAFF
. | once | TRBJ2-2 | TRBV23-1 | CASSQEPPTIF
TRBD2 | . | TRBJ2-5 | TRBV28 | CASKGSSGGQETQYF
. | once | TRBJ1-2 | TRBV6-5 | CASSHRGVTYGYTF
. | . | TRBJ1-2 | TRBV18 | CASSPRGLGQLELYGYTF
TRBD1 | . | TRBJ2-1 | TRBV7-3 | CASSPRPIDRGSYNEQFF
TRBD2 | . | TRBJ2-2 | TRBV11-2 | CASSLVAGGTGELFF
. | . | TRBJ1-5 | TRBV7-2 | CASSERRGQPQHF
TRBD1 | . | TRBJ2-5 | TRBV19 | CASSVRTGGGGRGETQYF
TRBD1 | . | TRBJ2-1 | TRBV13 | CASSLGVWGQGLNEQFF
TRBD1 | . | TRBJ2-3 | TRBV19 | CASSRDRVTSQYF
. | few | TRBJ1-2 | TRBV28 | CASSSGGYGYTF
TRBD1 | . | TRBJ1-6 | TRBV7-9 | CASSFWGQANSPLHF
. | . | TRBJ2-5 | TRBV5-6 | CASSLEVRGLQETQYF
TRBD1 | . | TRBJ2-3 | TRBV6-6 | CASSYGTGRTDTQYF
. | . | TRBJ2-7 | TRBV18 | CASSPLILGRDYEQYF
. | . | TRBJ1-2 | TRBV30 | CAWTVPIINYGYTF
TRBD2 | . | TRBJ2-3 | TRBV27 | CASSASRLAGGRTDTQYF
TRBD1 | . | TRBJ1-6 | TRBV9 | CASSRDRDSSYNSPLHF
. | once | TRBJ1-2 | TRBV5-1 | CASSLSGPAGYGYTF
. | . | TRBJ2-7 | TRBV14 | CASSQAGDLYEQYF
TRBD1 | once | TRBJ2-1 | TRBV4-2 | CASSRAGDSNNEQFF